This T cell receptor (beta chain) is drawn from a study of blood T cells in healthy people across ages. For the second PCR, which ran for about 6 to 11 cycles, a sample-barcoded 5' primer and a J-beta primer mix were used. Using its own MiXCR run on the 5' RACE reads, TCRdb lists one record per CDR3 protein. The table has about 800,000 distinct CDR3 sequences, approximately 25% seen once; the top ten hold 3% to 4.5%. About this clonotype itself: Its specificity is not known.

CDR3 size: 12 residues. Study-wide findings and caveats: In long-lived donors, naive CD4+ cell counts and diversity exceeded those of aged donors.

Another study also made use of these data, one on T cells of mothers and their children. As reported in that work: There were over 8 million TCR beta CDR3 reads from each mother and about 3 million from each child.

The sequenced material came from blood. This TCR was recovered from a boy aged 10-17 years in good health. The chain uses TRBV12-3 or TRBV12-4 and TRBJ2-2; tentative D call: TRBD1 (6 bases). CDR3 in amino acids: CADRQNTGELFF. CDR3 nucleotides: TGTGCGGACAGACAAAACACCGGGGAGCTGTTTTTT.